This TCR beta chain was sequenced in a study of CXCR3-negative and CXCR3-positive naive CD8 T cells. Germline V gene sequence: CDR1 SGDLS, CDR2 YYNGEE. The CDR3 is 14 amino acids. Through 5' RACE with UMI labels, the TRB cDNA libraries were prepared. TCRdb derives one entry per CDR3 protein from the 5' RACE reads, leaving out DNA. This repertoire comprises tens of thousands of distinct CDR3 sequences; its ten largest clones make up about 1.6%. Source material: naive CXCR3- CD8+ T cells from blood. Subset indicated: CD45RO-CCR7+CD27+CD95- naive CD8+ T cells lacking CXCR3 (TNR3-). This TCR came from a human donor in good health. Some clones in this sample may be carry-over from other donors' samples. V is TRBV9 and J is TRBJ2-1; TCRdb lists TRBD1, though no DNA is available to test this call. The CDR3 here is CASSGGTGGNEQFF.